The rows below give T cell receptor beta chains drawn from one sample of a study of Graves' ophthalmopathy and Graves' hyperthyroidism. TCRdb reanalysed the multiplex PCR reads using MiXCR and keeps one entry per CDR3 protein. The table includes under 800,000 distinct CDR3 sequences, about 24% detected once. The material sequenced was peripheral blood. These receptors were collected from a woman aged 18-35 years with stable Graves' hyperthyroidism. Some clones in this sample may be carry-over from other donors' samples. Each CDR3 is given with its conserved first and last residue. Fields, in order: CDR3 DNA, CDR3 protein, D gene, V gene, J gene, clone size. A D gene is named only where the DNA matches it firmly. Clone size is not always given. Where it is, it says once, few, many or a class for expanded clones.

CDR3nt: TGTGCCAGCAGCCAAGGTGGACATGTTGTGAGCTACACCTTC
CDR3aa: CASSQGGHVVSYTF
d_gene: .
v_gene: TRBV7-2
j_gene: TRBJ1-2
abundance: .

CDR3nt: TGTGCCAGCAACCGCGGGGTATACGAGCAGTACTTC
CDR3aa: CASNRGVYEQYF
d_gene: .
v_gene: TRBV28
j_gene: TRBJ2-7
abundance: many

CDR3nt: TGTGCCAGCAGGTCAGGGGGGGAAGGTCAGTACTTC
CDR3aa: CASRSGGEGQYF
d_gene: .
v_gene: TRBV25-1
j_gene: TRBJ2-7
abundance: .

CDR3nt: TGTGCCAGCAGTTTCCCGACAGGGGTGAACACTGAAGCTTTCTTT
CDR3aa: CASSFPTGVNTEAFF
d_gene: TRBD1
v_gene: TRBV6-2/TRBV6-3
j_gene: TRBJ1-1
abundance: .

CDR3nt: TGTGCCAGCAGCTTAGGAGGTGGAGGAAACTCTGGAAACACCATATATTTT
CDR3aa: CASSLGGGGNSGNTIYF
d_gene: .
v_gene: TRBV11-1
j_gene: TRBJ1-3
abundance: few

CDR3nt: TGTGCCAGCAGCCAAACCCCTAGCGGGAGGCACCAAGAGACCCAGTACTTC
CDR3aa: CASSQTPSGRHQETQYF
d_gene: TRBD2
v_gene: TRBV14
j_gene: TRBJ2-5
abundance: .

CDR3nt: TGTGCCAGCAGTGTCTCGGACAGGGTTGGTGGCTACACCTTC
CDR3aa: CASSVSDRVGGYTF
d_gene: TRBD1
v_gene: TRBV2
j_gene: TRBJ1-2
abundance: many

CDR3nt: TGCAGTGCCGAGCGGGGGGGCAGTCAAGGGACCCAGTACTTC
CDR3aa: CSAERGGSQGTQYF
d_gene: TRBD2
v_gene: TRBV20-1
j_gene: TRBJ2-5
abundance: many

CDR3nt: TGTGCCAGCAGTGAAGGGCAGGAGCAGTACTTC
CDR3aa: CASSEGQEQYF
d_gene: .
v_gene: TRBV25-1
j_gene: TRBJ2-7
abundance: .

CDR3nt: TGTGCCAGTAATCAGGAGGGAAAGAGAGAGACCCAGTACTTC
CDR3aa: CASNQEGKRETQYF
d_gene: .
v_gene: TRBV5-5
j_gene: TRBJ2-5
abundance: many

CDR3nt: TGTGCCGCCACTAGCGGGAGCTACGAGCAGTACTTC
CDR3aa: CAATSGSYEQYF
d_gene: TRBD2
v_gene: TRBV6-1
j_gene: TRBJ2-7
abundance: many

CDR3nt: TGCGCCAGCAGCCAAGGTTGGACGACCCCTTACTTCGGCTACGAGCAGTACTTC
CDR3aa: CASSQGWTTPYFGYEQYF
d_gene: .
v_gene: TRBV4-1
j_gene: TRBJ2-7
abundance: many

CDR3nt: TGTGCCACCAGCAGCGGAACAGGGTTCTATAATTCACCCCTCCACTTT
CDR3aa: CATSSGTGFYNSPLHF
d_gene: .
v_gene: TRBV15
j_gene: TRBJ1-6
abundance: many

CDR3nt: TGCGCCAGCAGCTTGTTGACTAGCGGATCTTCCTACGAGCAGTACTTC
CDR3aa: CASSLLTSGSSYEQYF
d_gene: TRBD2
v_gene: TRBV5-1
j_gene: TRBJ2-7
abundance: .

CDR3nt: TGCAGTGCTAGAGATGTAGCTGTAAACCAAGAGACCCAGTACTTC
CDR3aa: CSARDVAVNQETQYF
d_gene: .
v_gene: TRBV20-1
j_gene: TRBJ2-5
abundance: once

CDR3nt: TGTGCCAGCAGACGCCTCGGGACAGGGGGCACTGAAGCTTTCTTT
CDR3aa: CASRRLGTGGTEAFF
d_gene: TRBD1
v_gene: TRBV6-1
j_gene: TRBJ1-1
abundance: few

CDR3nt: TGTACCTGGAGTGCCGACTTCGGGGCCAGGGTCTTCGAGACCCAGTACTTC
CDR3aa: CTWSADFGARVFETQYF
d_gene: .
v_gene: TRBV30
j_gene: TRBJ2-5
abundance: .

CDR3nt: TGTGCCAGCAACCCATGGACCGACGAGCAGTACTTC
CDR3aa: CASNPWTDEQYF
d_gene: .
v_gene: TRBV12-3/TRBV12-4
j_gene: TRBJ2-7
abundance: few

CDR3nt: TGTGCCAGCAGCTACACAGGGGGCTTCCAAGAGACCCAGTACTTC
CDR3aa: CASSYTGGFQETQYF
d_gene: TRBD1
v_gene: TRBV7-3
j_gene: TRBJ2-5
abundance: few

CDR3nt: TGTGCCAGCAGCTTTGCCCCAACAGGGGCGCCTGGCTACACCTTC
CDR3aa: CASSFAPTGAPGYTF
d_gene: TRBD1
v_gene: TRBV5-5
j_gene: TRBJ1-2
abundance: .

CDR3nt: TGTGCCAGCATCGGCAGGGGTGGTTCCTACGAGCAGTACTTC
CDR3aa: CASIGRGGSYEQYF
d_gene: .
v_gene: TRBV28
j_gene: TRBJ2-7
abundance: .

CDR3nt: TGTGCCAGCAGTACCTCCATCCGCTCTGGAAACACCATATATTTT
CDR3aa: CASSTSIRSGNTIYF
d_gene: .
v_gene: TRBV6-5
j_gene: TRBJ1-3
abundance: many

CDR3nt: TGTGCCAGCAGTTTAATCCAGGGGATGCATGGCTACACCTTC
CDR3aa: CASSLIQGMHGYTF
d_gene: .
v_gene: TRBV12-3/TRBV12-4
j_gene: TRBJ1-2
abundance: many

CDR3nt: TGTGCCAGCAGTTTATCTCGGGGGTCGAAAGAGACCCAGTACTTC
CDR3aa: CASSLSRGSKETQYF
d_gene: .
v_gene: TRBV27
j_gene: TRBJ2-5
abundance: many

CDR3nt: TGTGCCAGCAGTAAACAAGGCAGGGTTCGGTTCCACGAGCAGTACTTC
CDR3aa: CASSKQGRVRFHEQYF
d_gene: .
v_gene: TRBV6-1
j_gene: TRBJ2-7
abundance: many

CDR3nt: TGTGCCAGCACCCTTGGGACAGGGTATCCGGACACCATATATTTT
CDR3aa: CASTLGTGYPDTIYF
d_gene: TRBD1
v_gene: TRBV12-3/TRBV12-4
j_gene: TRBJ1-3
abundance: .

CDR3nt: TGCGCCAGCAGCTTGGTGGCGGACACTGAAGCTTTCTTT
CDR3aa: CASSLVADTEAFF
d_gene: .
v_gene: TRBV5-1
j_gene: TRBJ1-1
abundance: many

CDR3nt: TGTGCCAGTAGTACTAATTCGGGACAGGGGACCGGGGAGCTGTTTTTT
CDR3aa: CASSTNSGQGTGELFF
d_gene: TRBD1
v_gene: TRBV19
j_gene: TRBJ2-2
abundance: many

CDR3nt: TGTGCCAGCAGGGAGACAGGTTCTGGCTACACCTTC
CDR3aa: CASRETGSGYTF
d_gene: .
v_gene: TRBV6-2/TRBV6-3
j_gene: TRBJ1-2
abundance: many

CDR3nt: TGTGCCAGCAGCAACAGGGGCAGGCTTTACTCCTACGAGCAGTACTTC
CDR3aa: CASSNRGRLYSYEQYF
d_gene: TRBD1
v_gene: TRBV6-1
j_gene: TRBJ2-7
abundance: few

CDR3nt: TGTGCCACCAGCAGAGATCTGACAGGGGAAGACTATGGCTACACCTTC
CDR3aa: CATSRDLTGEDYGYTF
d_gene: TRBD1
v_gene: TRBV15
j_gene: TRBJ1-2
abundance: once

CDR3nt: TGTGCCAGCAGCTTCTTGTCAGGAATGGGGGAAGCTTTCTTT
CDR3aa: CASSFLSGMGEAFF
d_gene: .
v_gene: TRBV7-9
j_gene: TRBJ1-1
abundance: .

CDR3nt: TGTGCCAGCAGCCCACTCGAGGGGTGGGAGACCCAGTACTTC
CDR3aa: CASSPLEGWETQYF
d_gene: .
v_gene: TRBV11-2
j_gene: TRBJ2-5
abundance: many

CDR3nt: TGTGCCAGCAGCGTAGAACGGAACTATGGCTACACCTTC
CDR3aa: CASSVERNYGYTF
d_gene: .
v_gene: TRBV9
j_gene: TRBJ1-2
abundance: .

CDR3nt: TGTGCCAGCAGCTTAGTGAGGGCAGATGGAGCTTTCTTT
CDR3aa: CASSLVRADGAFF
d_gene: .
v_gene: TRBV7-2
j_gene: TRBJ1-1
abundance: many

CDR3nt: TGTGCCAGTAGCACCCTCGGAGCGGGAGAAGAGACCCAGTACTTC
CDR3aa: CASSTLGAGEETQYF
d_gene: TRBD2
v_gene: TRBV19
j_gene: TRBJ2-5
abundance: few

CDR3nt: TGCAGCGTTGAAGAGTCACGGCACCCCCAAGAGCAGTACTTC
CDR3aa: CSVEESRHPQEQYF
d_gene: .
v_gene: TRBV29-1
j_gene: TRBJ2-7
abundance: many

CDR3nt: TGTGCCACCAGCAGAGATGGGGGACAAAGTCAGCCCCAGCATTTT
CDR3aa: CATSRDGGQSQPQHF
d_gene: .
v_gene: TRBV15
j_gene: TRBJ1-5
abundance: many

CDR3nt: TGTGCCAGCACCCGACAGGGGGACGGGGAGACCCAGTACTTC
CDR3aa: CASTRQGDGETQYF
d_gene: TRBD1
v_gene: TRBV28
j_gene: TRBJ2-5
abundance: many

CDR3nt: TGTGCCAGCAGTTACACTTCGGCCAAGGGTCAGCCCCAGCATTTT
CDR3aa: CASSYTSAKGQPQHF
d_gene: .
v_gene: TRBV6-2/TRBV6-3
j_gene: TRBJ1-5
abundance: .

CDR3nt: TGTGCCAGCAGCTCCCGGGGTTTGAACCCAGGGGAAGAGCAGTACTTC
CDR3aa: CASSSRGLNPGEEQYF
d_gene: .
v_gene: TRBV12-3/TRBV12-4
j_gene: TRBJ2-7
abundance: many

CDR3nt: TGTGCCATCAGTGAGTTTCGTCTAGCGGGAGGGAAAAAATACAATGAGCAGTTCTTC
CDR3aa: CAISEFRLAGGKKYNEQFF
d_gene: TRBD2
v_gene: TRBV10-3
j_gene: TRBJ2-1
abundance: few

CDR3nt: TGTGCCAGCAGTTTTTACGGGGGAGGCAATCAGCCCCAGCATTTT
CDR3aa: CASSFYGGGNQPQHF
d_gene: .
v_gene: TRBV27
j_gene: TRBJ1-5
abundance: many